This TCR beta chain was observed in a study of CXCR3-negative and CXCR3-positive naive CD8 T cells. Study background: Per library, roughly 1.4 +/- 0.3 million reads; about 150 million TRB reads overall.

Frequency places this clonotype as medium-sized (0.01 to 0.1%). Via 5' RACE with UMI labels, TRB cDNA libraries were prepared. Each CDR3 protein gets one entry in TCRdb, which reprocessed the 5' RACE reads and gives no DNA. The sample totals 45,000 to 75,000 distinct CDR3 sequences. The germline V gene has CDR1 SGHDN and CDR2 FVKESK. The CDR3 has 13 residues. What was sequenced was naive CXCR3- CD8+ T cells from blood. Subset in this sample: CD45RO-CCR7+CD27+CD95- naive CD8+ T cells lacking CXCR3 (TNR3-). The sequence came from a human donor in good health. Some clones in this sample may be carry-over from other donors' samples. The chain recombines TRBV14 with TRBJ2-7. CDR3 region: CASSQDLAYEQYF.